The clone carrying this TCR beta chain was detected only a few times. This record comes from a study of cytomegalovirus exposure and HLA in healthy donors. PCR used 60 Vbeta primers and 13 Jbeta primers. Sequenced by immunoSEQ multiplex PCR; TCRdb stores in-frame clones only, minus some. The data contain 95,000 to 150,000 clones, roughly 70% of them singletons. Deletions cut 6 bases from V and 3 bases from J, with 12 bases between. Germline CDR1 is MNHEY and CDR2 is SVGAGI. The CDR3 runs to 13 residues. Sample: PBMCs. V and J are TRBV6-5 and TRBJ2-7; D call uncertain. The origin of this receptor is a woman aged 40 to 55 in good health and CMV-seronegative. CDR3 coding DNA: TGTGCCAGCAGCCTAGGAGAGCGCTACGAGCAGTACTTC. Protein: CASSLGERYEQYF.